A selection of T cell receptor beta chains follows, all from one sample in a study of T cell responses to AZD1222 COVID-19 vaccine. Generated by immunoSEQ multiplex PCR, the TCRdb table keeps only in-frame clones and is missing some. The sample carries under 110,000 clones, about 90% recorded once. Sequencing was performed on peripheral blood, taken on day 0 of AZD1222 vaccination. These receptor sequences come from an adult in good health. CDR3s include the opening cysteine and the closing phenylalanine or tryptophan. Each record gives: CDR3 length, V gene, clone size, J gene, D gene, CDR3 protein, CDR3 DNA. D genes are given only for firm matches. Size values are once, few and many counts, or a class for expanded clones, and some rows have none.

>15|TRBV6-5|once|TRBJ2-7|TRBD2
CASSYLGGSSYEQYF
TGTGCCAGCAGTTACTTGGGCGGGAGCTCCTACGAGCAGTACTTC
>15|TRBV7-2|.|TRBJ2-2|TRBD2
CASRTPGLATGELFF
TGTGCCAGCAGGACACCGGGACTAGCAACCGGGGAGCTGTTTTTT
>13|TRBV18|few|TRBJ2-3|.
CASSRDSTDTQYF
TGTGCCAGCTCACGAGATAGCACAGATACGCAGTATTTT
>22|TRBV4-1|.|TRBJ2-7|.
CASSQDAFYSSLTEILKYEQYF
TGCGCCAGCAGCCAAGATGCCTTTTATAGTTCCCTGACAGAGATTTTAAAATACGAGCAGTACTTC
>12|TRBV5-6|.|TRBJ1-5|.
CASSRGRSPQHF
TGTGCCAGCAGCCGGGGCCGTAGTCCCCAGCATTTT
>14|TRBV18|.|TRBJ1-6|.
CASSPDVGTTITHF
TGTGCCAGCTCACCGGATGTGGGGACAACCATAACTCACTTT
>13|TRBV9|.|TRBJ1-1|.
CASSHSRFTEAFF
TGTGCCAGCAGCCACAGTCGCTTCACTGAAGCTTTCTTT
>18|TRBV7-8|.|TRBJ2-7|TRBD2
CASSFSRTSGESSYEQYF
TGTGCCAGCAGCTTTTCGCGGACTAGCGGAGAAAGCTCCTACGAGCAGTACTTC
>14|TRBV2|.|TRBJ2-3|TRBD2
CASTPSGRGDTQYF
TGTGCCAGCACACCTAGCGGGAGAGGAGATACGCAGTATTTT
>11|TRBV11-2|.|TRBJ2-1|.
CASSRSNEQFF
TGTGCCAGCAGCAGAAGCAATGAGCAGTTCTTC
>13|TRBV2|.|TRBJ1-3|.
CASRGTSGNTIYF
TGTGCCAGCAGAGGGACCTCTGGAAACACCATATATTTT
>15|TRBV5-8|.|TRBJ1-1|.
CASSLETYAGTEAFF
TGTGCCAGCAGCTTGGAGACATACGCGGGTACTGAAGCTTTCTTT
>14|TRBV5-1|.|TRBJ1-2|.
CASSLGAANYGYTF
TGCGCCAGCAGCTTAGGGGCGGCTAACTATGGCTACACCTTC
>16|TRBV6-4|few|TRBJ2-7|.
CASSDVLSRSSYEQYF
TGTGCCAGCAGTGACGTACTAAGCCGGAGCTCCTACGAGCAGTACTTC
>13|TRBV7-6|.|TRBJ1-5|.
CASSYGSNQPQHF
TGTGCCAGCTCCTATGGAAGCAATCAGCCCCAGCATTTT
>12|TRBV29-1|.|TRBJ1-2|.
CSADYRDDGYTF
TGCAGCGCCGATTACAGGGATGATGGCTACACCTTC
>17|TRBV10-3|.|TRBJ2-7|.
CAISKTSGTQISYEQYF
TGTGCCATCAGTAAGACCTCCGGGACACAAATCTCCTACGAGCAGTACTTC
>15|TRBV18|.|TRBJ1-6|.
CASSLSGNYNSPLHF
TGTGCCAGCTCACTATCAGGGAACTATAATTCACCCCTCCACTTT
>13|TRBV11-2|.|TRBJ2-5|.
CASSRRSRETQYF
TGTGCCAGCAGCCGTCGATCTAGGGAGACCCAGTACTTC
>16|TRBV7-9|.|TRBJ2-5|TRBD1
CASRPRGPTSQETQYF
TGTGCCAGCAGACCTAGGGGGCCAACATCTCAAGAGACCCAGTACTTC
>14|TRBV6-5|.|TRBJ1-3|TRBD1
CASGDRASGNTIYF
TGTGCCAGCGGGGACAGGGCCTCTGGAAACACCATATATTTT
>12|TRBV4-1|once|TRBJ1-2|.
CASSPDGYGYTF
TGCGCCAGCAGCCCCGATGGCTATGGCTACACCTTC
>13|TRBV9|.|TRBJ1-1|.
CASSQDRNTEAFF
TGTGCCAGCAGCCAGGACAGGAACACTGAAGCTTTCTTT
>13|TRBV6-1|.|TRBJ1-1|.
CASREAGNTEAFF
TGTGCCAGCAGGGAAGCAGGGAACACTGAAGCTTTCTTT
>16|TRBV20-1|.|TRBJ2-1|TRBD2
CSASGRSGRALNEQFF
TGCAGTGCTAGTGGCCGGAGCGGGAGGGCCCTCAATGAGCAGTTCTTC
>13|TRBV6-1|.|TRBJ1-2|.
CASSDWDSDGYTF
TGTGCCAGCAGTGATTGGGATAGTGATGGCTACACCTTC
>17|TRBV4-2|once|TRBJ2-2|TRBD2
CASSQGLADANTGELFF
TGTGCCAGCAGCCAGGGACTAGCGGATGCGAACACCGGGGAGCTGTTTTTT
>11|TRBV20-1|.|TRBJ2-5|.
CSARVLETQYF
TGCAGTGCTAGGGTTTTAGAGACCCAGTACTTC
>15|TRBV5-1|once|TRBJ2-1|TRBD1
CASSLGQGFYNEQFF
TGCGCCAGCAGCTTGGGACAGGGGTTCTACAATGAGCAGTTCTTC
>15|TRBV5-1|.|TRBJ2-5|TRBD1
CASSLEPDREETQYF
TGCGCCAGCAGCTTGGAACCGGACAGGGAAGAGACCCAGTACTTC
>18|TRBV7-8|.|TRBJ2-2|.
CASSPSSGGPLDTGELFF
TGTGCCAGCAGCCCCTCCTCTGGCGGACCGTTGGACACCGGGGAGCTGTTTTTT
>16|TRBV6-1|.|TRBJ2-7|.
CASSEDRLESSYEQYF
TGTGCCAGCAGTGAAGATCGACTGGAGAGCTCCTACGAGCAGTACTTC
>13|TRBV27|few|TRBJ1-1|.
CASSKQENTEAFF
TGTGCCAGCAGTAAACAGGAAAACACTGAAGCTTTCTTT
>17|TRBV3-1/TRBV3-2|.|TRBJ2-1|TRBD2
CASSQEPTSGAYNEQFF
TGTGCCAGCAGCCAAGAACCCACTAGCGGAGCCTACAATGAGCAGTTCTTC
>14|TRBV9|.|TRBJ1-4|.
CASSRGGTNEKLFF
TGTGCCAGCAGTAGGGGTGGAACTAATGAAAAACTGTTTTTT
>12|TRBV9|.|TRBJ2-2|.
CASRRVTGELFF
TGTGCCAGCAGGAGGGTAACCGGGGAGCTGTTTTTT
>14|TRBV19|.|TRBJ1-2|.
CASSIGSAAYGYTF
TGTGCCAGTAGTATAGGCTCCGCAGCCTATGGCTACACCTTC
>14|TRBV11-3|.|TRBJ2-3|.
CASSLDGALDTQYF
TGTGCCAGCAGCTTAGACGGGGCTTTGGATACGCAGTATTTT
>16|TRBV6-1|.|TRBJ2-1|.
CASSEYGSGFYNEQFF
TGTGCCAGCAGTGAATACGGGTCTGGGTTCTACAATGAGCAGTTCTTC
>20|TRBV5-1|few|TRBJ2-6|.
CASSRLAQLGSFSGANVLTF
TGCGCCAGCAGCCGCCTCGCCCAACTCGGCAGTTTCTCTGGGGCCAACGTCCTGACTTTC
>14|TRBV19|.|TRBJ1-6|.
CASSTGDPNSPLHF
TGTGCCAGTAGTACAGGGGATCCGAATTCACCCCTCCACTTT
>14|TRBV7-9|.|TRBJ1-6|.
CASNQNVFNSPLHF
TGTGCCAGCAACCAGAACGTCTTCAATTCACCCCTCCACTTT